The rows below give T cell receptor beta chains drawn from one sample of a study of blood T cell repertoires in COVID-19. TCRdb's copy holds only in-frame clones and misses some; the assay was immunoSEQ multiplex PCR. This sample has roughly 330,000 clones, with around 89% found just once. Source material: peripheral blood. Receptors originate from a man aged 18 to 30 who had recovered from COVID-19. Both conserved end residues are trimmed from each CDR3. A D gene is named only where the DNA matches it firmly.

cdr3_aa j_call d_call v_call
AITGQGNGYT TRBJ1-2 TRBD1 TRBV10-3
ATSRVRDTGELF TRBJ2-2 - TRBV15
ASSPTHLPVDRGKF TRBJ2-1 TRBD1 TRBV27
ASSSPGLAANEQF TRBJ2-1 TRBD2 TRBV5-6
ASSILARDTQY TRBJ2-3 - TRBV19
ASSEDGYSNQPQH TRBJ1-5 - TRBV25-1
ASSLVGQGAYEQY TRBJ2-7 TRBD1 TRBV19
ASSVDWGDTEAF TRBJ1-1 - TRBV9
ASTYDRAGGRY TRBJ2-3 TRBD1 TRBV12-3/TRBV12-4
ASTSHETGVREQY TRBJ2-7 TRBD1 TRBV28
ASSFRLAGGLETQY TRBJ2-5 TRBD2 TRBV3-1/TRBV3-2
ASGLVGTNEKLF TRBJ1-4 - TRBV12-5
ASSESKAGEETQY TRBJ2-5 - TRBV10-1
ASRGGDKPSYEQY TRBJ2-7 - TRBV7-2
ASSVGDRPTPQH TRBJ1-5 TRBD1 TRBV9
ASSFRDRSNTEAF TRBJ1-1 TRBD1 TRBV5-4
ASSPSSTYNEQF TRBJ2-1 - TRBV7-3
ASSLAPRQSSGNTIY TRBJ1-3 - TRBV5-1
ASSARTSGTDTQY TRBJ2-3 TRBD2 TRBV5-1
ASSGSLAGGGSYEQY TRBJ2-7 TRBD2 TRBV25-1
ASKSSATVHEQY TRBJ2-7 - TRBV2
ASSLGDRAEKLF TRBJ1-4 TRBD1 TRBV7-2
ASSPRLAGSYNEQF TRBJ2-1 TRBD2 TRBV5-4
ASSLTGTDYNEQF TRBJ2-1 - TRBV5-1
ASSLSAHMF TRBJ1-4 - TRBV25-1
ASSVGQGGTEAF TRBJ1-1 TRBD1 TRBV5-1
ASSSSTGALTDTQY TRBJ2-3 TRBD1 TRBV13
ASSQSNRGFGEKLF TRBJ1-4 TRBD1 TRBV19
AWARQAVYGYT TRBJ1-2 - TRBV30
ASSYGQIRADEQF TRBJ2-1 - TRBV6-5
ASSSGLAGGGNEQF TRBJ2-1 TRBD2 TRBV6-6
ASRGRGDSPLH TRBJ1-6 - TRBV6-5
ASSQGQGGYGYT TRBJ1-2 TRBD1 TRBV4-3
ASSEARGLVNEQF TRBJ2-1 - TRBV6-1
ASSQESNPVGYEQY TRBJ2-7 - TRBV3-1/TRBV3-2
ASSLSLNTEAF TRBJ1-1 - TRBV4-3
ASSQEGGVSNQPQH TRBJ1-5 - TRBV3-1/TRBV3-2
ASGDPRNAGGYT TRBJ1-2 - TRBV10-2
ATRLEPKETQY TRBJ2-5 - TRBV15
ASSQGEDSYNEQF TRBJ2-1 - TRBV4-1
ASTRGDNGELF TRBJ2-2 TRBD2 TRBV11-3
ASSTGQGGNQPQH TRBJ1-5 TRBD1 TRBV6-2/TRBV6-3